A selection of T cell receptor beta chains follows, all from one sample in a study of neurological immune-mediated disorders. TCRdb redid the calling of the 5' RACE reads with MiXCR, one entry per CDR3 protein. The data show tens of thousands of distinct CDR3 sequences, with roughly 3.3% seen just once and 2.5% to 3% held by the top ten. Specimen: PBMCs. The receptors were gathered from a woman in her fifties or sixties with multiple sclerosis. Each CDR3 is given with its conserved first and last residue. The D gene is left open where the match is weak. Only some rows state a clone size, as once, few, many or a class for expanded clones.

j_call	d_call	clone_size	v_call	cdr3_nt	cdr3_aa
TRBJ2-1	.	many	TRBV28	TGTGCCAGCACTGGCTCTGGCGAACCGAGCTCCTACAATGAGCAGTTCTTC	CASTGSGEPSSYNEQFF
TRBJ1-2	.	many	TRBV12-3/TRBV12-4	TGTGCCAGCAGTTTAGGGACAGTGGCTGGCTACACCTTC	CASSLGTVAGYTF
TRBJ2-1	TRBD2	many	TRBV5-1	TGCGCCAGCAGCTTGGCCGGCGGGGGAAGCTACAATGAGCAGTTCTTC	CASSLAGGGSYNEQFF
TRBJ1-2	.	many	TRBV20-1	TGCAGTGCTAGAGATCTTGGCCGGGGGGTTAACTATGGCTACACCTTC	CSARDLGRGVNYGYTF
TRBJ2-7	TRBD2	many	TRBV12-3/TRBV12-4	TGTGCCAGCAGACTTACCGGGACTAGCTACTCCGAGCAGTACTTC	CASRLTGTSYSEQYF
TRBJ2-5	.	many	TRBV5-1	TGCGCCACCTCTCGATCGTCCTCAAAGGGGGAGACCCAGTACTTC	CATSRSSSKGETQYF
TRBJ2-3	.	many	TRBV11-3	TGTGCCAGCAGCTTCGGACTGCGAGATACGCAGTATTTT	CASSFGLRDTQYF
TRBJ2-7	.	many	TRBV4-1	TGCGCCAGCAGCCCCTTAACAGGGTTCCACGAGCAGTACTTC	CASSPLTGFHEQYF
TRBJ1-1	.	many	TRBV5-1	TGCGCCAGCAGCTTGGACAGACCGGGAACTGAAGCTTTCTTT	CASSLDRPGTEAFF
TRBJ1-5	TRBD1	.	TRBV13	TGTGCCAGCAGGGGGGACAGGGTGTATAGCAATCAGCCCCAGCATTTT	CASRGDRVYSNQPQHF
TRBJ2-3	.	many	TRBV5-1	TGCGCCAGCAGCTCTGGGTCGGTAGAGACAGATACGCAGTATTTT	CASSSGSVETDTQYF
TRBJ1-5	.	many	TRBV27	TGTGCCAGCAGGCTGGGAAACAATCAGCCCCAGCATTTT	CASRLGNNQPQHF
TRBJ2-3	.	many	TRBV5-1	TGCGCCAGCAGCTTGGCCCTGGGGGGCACAGATACGCAGTATTTT	CASSLALGGTDTQYF
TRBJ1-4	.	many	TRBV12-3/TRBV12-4	TGTGCCAGTAGTTGGTCTACTAATGAAAAACTGTTTTTT	CASSWSTNEKLFF
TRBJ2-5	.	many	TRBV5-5	TGTGCCAGCAGCCTGGGTCGGCAGCAAGAGACCCAGTACTTC	CASSLGRQQETQYF
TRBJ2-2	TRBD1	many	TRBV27	TGTGCCAGCAGTTTATGGACAGGACGGACCGGGGAGCTGTTTTTT	CASSLWTGRTGELFF
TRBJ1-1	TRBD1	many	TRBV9	TGTGCCAGCAGCGGACGCAGGGGGACTGAAGCTTTCTTT	CASSGRRGTEAFF
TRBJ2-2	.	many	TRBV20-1	TGCAGTGCTAGTCGCGGGGCCGCCGGGGAGCTGTTTTTT	CSASRGAAGELFF
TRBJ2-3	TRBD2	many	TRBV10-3	TGTGCCATCGGAGGGACTAGCGGGCTCACAGATACGCAGTATTTT	CAIGGTSGLTDTQYF
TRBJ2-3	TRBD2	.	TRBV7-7	TGTGCTAGCAGCCTTAGGACTAGTGTCACAGATACGCAGTATTTT	CASSLRTSVTDTQYF
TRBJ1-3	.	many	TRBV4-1	TGCGCCAGCAGCCAAGTCGTGGGAGGGTATGGAAACACCATATATTTT	CASSQVVGGYGNTIYF
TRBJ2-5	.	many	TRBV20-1	TGCAGTGCTAGTGGGACCGGGGATTTAAAGACCCAGTACTTC	CSASGTGDLKTQYF
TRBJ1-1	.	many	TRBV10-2	TGCGCCAGCAGTGAGGGGTCCTTGGTCACTGAAGCTTTCTTT	CASSEGSLVTEAFF
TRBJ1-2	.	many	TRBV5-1	TGCGCCAGCAGCTTGGTCGTGGGTTGGGACTATGGCTACACCTTC	CASSLVVGWDYGYTF
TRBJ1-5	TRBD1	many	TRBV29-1	TGCAGCGTTCTACAGGGGACCTCCCGCGATCAGCCCCAGCATTTT	CSVLQGTSRDQPQHF
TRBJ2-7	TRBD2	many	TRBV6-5	TGTGCCAGCAGTTACTCTAGCGGGGGGGCCTACGAGCAGTACTTC	CASSYSSGGAYEQYF
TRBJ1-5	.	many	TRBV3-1	TGTGCCAGCAGCCCCCGGGCAGGGCAGGGCCCCGGTAGCAATCAGCCCCAGCATTTT	CASSPRAGQGPGSNQPQHF
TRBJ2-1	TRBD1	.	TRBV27	TGTGCCAGCAGTTTATTTCCTAAGCCGGGACAGGGACAGTTCTTC	CASSLFPKPGQGQFF
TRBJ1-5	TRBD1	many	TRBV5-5	TGTGCCAGCAGCTGGACGGACAGGGACAATCAGCCCCAGCATTTT	CASSWTDRDNQPQHF
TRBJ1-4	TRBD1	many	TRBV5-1	TGCGCCAGCAGCACCGGCAGGGGGAGGGAAAAACTGTTTTTT	CASSTGRGREKLFF
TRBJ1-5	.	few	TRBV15	TGTGCCACCAGCGCGTTTAGCAATCAGCCCCAGCATTTT	CATSAFSNQPQHF
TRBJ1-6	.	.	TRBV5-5	TGTGCCAGCAGCTTAGAACAGGGCTATAATTCACCCCTCCACTTT	CASSLEQGYNSPLHF
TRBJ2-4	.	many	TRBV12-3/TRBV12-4	TGTGCCAGCAGTTGGGTGACGGCCAAAAACATTCAGTACTTC	CASSWVTAKNIQYF
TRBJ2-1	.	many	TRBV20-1	TGCAGCGCCAGCTTTATCCCTGAGCAGTTCTTC	CSASFIPEQFF
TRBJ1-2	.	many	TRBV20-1	TGCAGTGCCACACAAACGACAGGCGCTAACTATGGCTACACCTTC	CSATQTTGANYGYTF
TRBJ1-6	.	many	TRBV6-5	TGTGCCAGCAGTCCCTTCGGGGGACCCCCATCCCTCCACTTT	CASSPFGGPPSLHF
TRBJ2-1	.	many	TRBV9	TGTGCCAGCAGCGTAGATGCAGTGGACAATGAGCAGTTCTTC	CASSVDAVDNEQFF
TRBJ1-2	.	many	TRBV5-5	TGTGCCAGCAGTATGGACTCATTCCTAGCTAACTATGGCTACACCTTC	CASSMDSFLANYGYTF
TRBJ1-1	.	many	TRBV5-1	TGCGCCAGCAGCTTCGAGGGGAACACTGAAGCTTTCTTT	CASSFEGNTEAFF
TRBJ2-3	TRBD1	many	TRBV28	TGTGCCAGCAGGACGGGACAGGGGGCGAGCACAGATACGCAGTATTTT	CASRTGQGASTDTQYF
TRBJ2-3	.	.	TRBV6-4	TGTGCCAGCAGTGTCGACACCCGACGGGATACGCAGTATTTT	CASSVDTRRDTQYF